The 17 T cell receptor beta chains reported below all come from one sample, sequenced in a study of OX40 agonist ivuxolimab in advanced cancers. Repertoires were generated with immunoSEQ multiplex PCR, while TCRdb's copy carries only in-frame clones and drops some. This table has over 14,000 clones, 70% to 75% appearing once. Material: CD4+ or CD8+ T cells sorted from blood, obtained in a trial of the OX40 agonist ivuxolimab. These receptors were obtained from an adult with an advanced solid tumor such as melanoma, head and neck, liver or kidney cancer.

Judged by abundance, this clone is medium-sized. The chain combines TRBV4-1 with TRBJ2-7, with D maybe TRBD1 (5 bases). This CDR3 is built from 13 residues. Deletions cut 3 bases from V and 2 bases from J, with 8 bases between. Germline V lookup: CDR1 MGHRA, CDR2 YSYEKL. As DNA, the CDR3 is TGCGCCAGCAGCCAGAAGACAGCCTACGAGCAGTACTTC. Translation: CASSQKTAYEQYF.

This clone was observed once. This chain uses TRBV7-9 with TRBJ1-4; D is unresolved. V was pared by 4 bases and J by 6 bases, with 15 bases between. The CDR3 loop spans 15 amino acids. In germline, CDR1 is SEHNR, CDR2 FQNEAQ (reference sequence). Here the CDR3 DNA reads TGTGCCAGCAGCTCAGTTAGATGGGGTGATGAAAAACTGTTTTTT. Protein sequence: CASSSVRWGDEKLFF. Looking up the rest from reference TRBV7-9 and TRBJ1-4 gives the full variable domain: DTGVSQNPRHKITKRGQNVTFRCDPISEHNRLYWYRQTLGQGPEFLTYFQNEAQLEKSRLLSDRFSAERPKGSFSTLEIQRTEQGDSAMYLCASSSVRWGDEKLFFGSGTQLSVL.

This rearrangement joins TRBV9 to TRBJ1-5; D might be TRBD1 (6 bases). This CDR3 comprises 14 residues. V was trimmed by 0 bases and J by 6 bases, leaving 10 bases between them. Germline assignment: CDR1 SGDLS and CDR2 YYNGEE. The CDR3 loop is CASSVGGAGQPQHF. The CDR3, as DNA: TGTGCCAGCAGCGTAGGGGGGGCGGGTCAGCCCCAGCATTTT. The full variable domain, its missing parts supplied by reference TRBV9 and TRBJ1-5, is DSGVTQTPKHLITATGQRVTLRCSPRSGDLSVYWYQQSLDQGLQFLIQYYNGEERAKGNILERFSAQQFPDLHSELNLSSLELGDSALYFCASSVGGAGQPQHFGDGTRLSIL.

V is TRBV6-1 and J is TRBJ1-2; 8 positions agree with TRBD1. The CDR3 is 15 residues long. The V gene end was trimmed by 7 bases and the J gene end by 5 bases; junction bases not matched to a gene: 12. The germline V gene has CDR1 MNHNS and CDR2 SASEGT. CDR3 in DNA: TGTGCCAGCACCGGACAGGGTGTTTATCTTTATGGCTACACCTTC. Translating gives CASTGQGVYLYGYTF.

The V call is TRBV28, the J call TRBJ1-2; the match to TRBD1 covers 9 bases. This CDR3 region has 17 residues. Germline V CDR1 and CDR2: MDHEN, SYDVKM. Trimming at V came to 1 base and at J to 3 bases, leaving 9 bases not matched to a gene. CDR3 region: CASSLFGTGSTDYGYTF. In nucleotides, the CDR3 is TGTGCCAGCAGTTTATTTGGGACAGGGTCTACGGACTATGGCTACACCTTC.

This chain uses TRBV9 with TRBJ2-2; the D gene is possibly TRBD1 (5 bases). The CDR3 consists of 15 residues. The germline gives CDR1 SGDLS, CDR2 YYNGEE. The V and J ends lost 0 bases and 6 bases respectively, with 12 bases between them. CDR3 in amino acids: CASSVERGSAGELFF. The CDR3 bases are TGTGCCAGCAGCGTAGAAAGGGGCTCGGCCGGGGAGCTGTTTTTT. Complete variable domain (other parts from reference TRBV9 and TRBJ2-2): DSGVTQTPKHLITATGQRVTLRCSPRSGDLSVYWYQQSLDQGLQFLIQYYNGEERAKGNILERFSAQQFPDLHSELNLSSLELGDSALYFCASSVERGSAGELFFGEGSRLTVL.

This chain uses TRBV19 with TRBJ2-1; D gene uncertain. From germline, CDR1 is LNHDA and CDR2 SQIVND (reference sequence). CDR3 length equals 15 residues. With 1 base removed from V and 4 bases from J, the gap between germline ends came to 11 bases. This CDR3 is CASSIGLSPYNEQFF. The DNA for the CDR3 is TGTGCCAGTAGTATAGGTCTCAGCCCATACAATGAGCAGTTCTTC.

This clone was seen a handful of times. In DNA, the CDR3 is TGTGCCAGCAGCCTGACTGGGGCCAACGTCCTGACTTTC. Amino acids: CASSLTGANVLTF. This chain uses TRBV9 with TRBJ2-6; D unresolved. The germline V and J ends were trimmed by 4 bases and 2 bases, with 4 bases remaining between them. The CDR3 consists of 13 residues. Germline-derived CDR1 and CDR2 are SGDLS and YYNGEE.

In this sample, this clone turned up a few times. The chain employs TRBV18 and TRBJ1-2; 10 bases agree with TRBD1. The CDR3 has 16 residues. V shed 4 bases and J 5 bases; nucleotides not matched to a gene: 10. CDR1 and CDR2 (germline): KGHSH, LQKENI. CDR3: CASSLATGGQRYGYTF. The CDR3 nucleotides are TGTGCCAGCTCACTAGCGACAGGGGGCCAGCGGTATGGCTACACCTTC.

The genes are TRBV5-1 and TRBJ1-4; TRBD1 matches 9 bases. V lost 4 bases, J lost 0 bases, and 4 bases stayed unmatched. The germline V gene encodes CDR1 SGHRS and CDR2 YFSETQ. CDR3 length equals 16 residues. The CDR3 here is CASSTGTGSTNEKLFF. The CDR3 DNA reads TGCGCCAGCAGCACAGGGACAGGGTCAACTAATGAAAAACTGTTTTTT. Looking up the rest from reference TRBV5-1 and TRBJ1-4 gives the full variable domain: KAGVTQTPRYLIKTRGQQVTLSCSPISGHRSVSWYQQTPGQGLQFLFEYFSETQRNKGNFPGRFSGRQFSNSRSEMNVSTLELGDSALYLCASSTGTGSTNEKLFFGSGTQLSVL.

The CDR3, as DNA: TGTGCCAGCAGCTTATGGAGGGCGGAGTACTCTGGAAACACCATATATTTT. It encodes CASSLWRAEYSGNTIYF. V and J are TRBV11-2 and TRBJ1-3; D not resolved. V was clipped by 2 bases and J by 0 bases, with 14 bases between them. The CDR3 loop spans 17 amino acids. Per germline, CDR1 SGHAT and CDR2 FQNNGV.

V is TRBV11-3 and J is TRBJ2-3; D may be TRBD1 or TRBD2 (6 bases each). The length of the CDR3 is 16 residues. V lost 3 bases and J lost 1, with 14 bases in between. CDR1 is SGHNT, CDR2 YENEEA, per germline. CDR3 sequence reads: CASSFPGGFGTDTQYF. The DNA of the CDR3 is TGTGCCAGCAGCTTTCCCGGGGGCTTTGGCACAGATACGCAGTATTTT. The variable domain in full, completed from reference TRBV11-3 and TRBJ2-3, reads EAGVVQSPRYKIIEKKQPVAFWCNPISGHNTLYWYLQNLGQGPELLIRYENEEAVDDSQLPKDRFSAERLKGVDSTLKIQPAELGDSAVYLCASSFPGGFGTDTQYFGPGTRLTVL.

The chain has TRBV13 and TRBJ2-5; the match to TRBD2 covers 10 bases. The CDR3 has 19 amino acids. The V and J ends lost 5 bases and 2 bases, in that order; junction bases with no gene match: 17. Germline V gene data show CDR1 as PRHDT and CDR2 as FYEKMQ (reference sequence). CDR3 nucleotide sequence: TGTGCCAGCAGCCTCACCGCACTCCCTAGCGGGAGAGATCAAGAGACCCAGTACTTC. This encodes CASSLTALPSGRDQETQYF.

This clone was counted a single time. The chain couples TRBV7-9 to TRBJ1-2; D gene ambiguous. The CDR3 length is 13 residues. Germline V gene lookup returns CDR1 SEHNR and CDR2 FQNEAQ (reference sequence). The germline V and J ends were trimmed by 3 bases and 7 bases, with 12 bases remaining between them. The CDR3 sequence is CASSFSGNRGYTF. The DNA for the CDR3 is TGTGCCAGCAGCTTTTCCGGGAATCGTGGCTACACCTTC.

V is TRBV5-4 and J is TRBJ2-2; D unclear. The ends were cut back, 3 bases at V and 0 bases at J, with 0 bases in the middle. CDR3 length equals 12 residues. From germline, CDR1 is SGHNT and CDR2 YYREEE (reference sequence). This CDR3 reads CASSSNTGELFF. The CDR3 DNA sequence: TGTGCCAGCAGCTCGAACACCGGGGAGCTGTTTTTT.

V gene TRBV13 combines with J gene TRBJ2-3, with D unresolved. The CDR3 is made up of 15 amino acids. Germline CDR1 PRHDT, CDR2 FYEKMQ (reference sequence). The germline V and J ends were trimmed by 1 base and 0 bases, with 8 bases remaining between them. CDR3 residues: CASSLAASSTDTQYF. Here the CDR3 DNA reads TGTGCCAGCAGCTTAGCTGCTTCTAGCACAGATACGCAGTATTTT.

The table lists this clone with a few counts. The gene calls are TRBV6-1 and TRBJ2-5, with D perhaps TRBD1 (6 bases). Between the trimmed V and J ends, which lost 2 bases and 1 base, there was a span of 17 bases. The germline gives CDR1 MNHNS, CDR2 SASEGT. The CDR3 consists of 17 residues. CDR3 in amino acids: CASSETLGAESQETQYF. The DNA of the CDR3 is TGTGCCAGCAGTGAAACGTTGGGGGCGGAGAGCCAAGAGACCCAGTACTTC.